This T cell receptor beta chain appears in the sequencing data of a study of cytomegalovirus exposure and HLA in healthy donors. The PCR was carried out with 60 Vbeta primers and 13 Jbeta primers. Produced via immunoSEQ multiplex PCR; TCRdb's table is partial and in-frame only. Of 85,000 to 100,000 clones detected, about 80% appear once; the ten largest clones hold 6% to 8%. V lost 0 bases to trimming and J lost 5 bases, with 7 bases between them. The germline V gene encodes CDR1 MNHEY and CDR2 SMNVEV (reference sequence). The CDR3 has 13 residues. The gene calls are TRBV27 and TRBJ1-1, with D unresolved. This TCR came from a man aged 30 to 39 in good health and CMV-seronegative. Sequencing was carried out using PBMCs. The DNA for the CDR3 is TGTGCCAGCAGTTTATCGAAGCGGACTGAAGCTTTCTTT. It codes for CASSLSKRTEAFF.